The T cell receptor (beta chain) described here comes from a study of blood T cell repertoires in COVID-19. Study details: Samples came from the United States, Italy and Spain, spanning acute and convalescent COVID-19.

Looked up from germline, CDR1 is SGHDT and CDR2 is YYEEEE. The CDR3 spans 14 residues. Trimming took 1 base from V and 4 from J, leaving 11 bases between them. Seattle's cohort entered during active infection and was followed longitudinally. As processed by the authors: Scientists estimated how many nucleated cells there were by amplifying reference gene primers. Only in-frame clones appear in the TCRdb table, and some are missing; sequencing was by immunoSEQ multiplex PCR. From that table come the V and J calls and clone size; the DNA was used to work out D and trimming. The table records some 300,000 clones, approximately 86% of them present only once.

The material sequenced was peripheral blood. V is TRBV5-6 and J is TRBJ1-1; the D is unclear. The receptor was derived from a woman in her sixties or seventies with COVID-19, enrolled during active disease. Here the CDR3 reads CASSLIPTGTEAFF. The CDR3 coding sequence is TGTGCCAGCAGCTTGATCCCAACGGGCACTGAAGCTTTCTTT.